The 16 T cell receptor beta chains reported below all come from one sample, sequenced in a study of T cells in Graves' hyperthyroidism and ophthalmopathy. TCR beta CDR3 region amplification was performed from RNA transcripts. The TCR CDR3 first-round RT-PCR relied on the HTBI primer set. TCRdb processed the multiplex PCR reads anew with MiXCR; each CDR3 protein has one entry. The sample holds hundreds of thousands of distinct CDR3 sequences, 15% to 18% seen once. The material sequenced was blood. The receptors were gathered from a woman in her late teens or twenties with Graves' hyperthyroidism that later progressed to Graves' ophthalmopathy.

This clonotype has at least ten counts. V is TRBV28 and J is TRBJ1-2, with D hard to call. The CDR3 has 12 residues. V dropped 6 bases and J dropped 6 bases, with 11 bases sitting between them. CDR1 and CDR2 (germline): MDHEN, SYDVKM. Here the CDR3 reads CASRSHKNGYTF. For the CDR3, the DNA is TGTGCCAGCAGGTCTCACAAGAATGGCTACACCTTC.

A word on this clonotype: The conserved final phenylalanine or tryptophan is absent from the CDR3, which likely points to a read error. The V call is TRBV6-1, the J call TRBJ2-1, with D perhaps TRBD2 (5 bases). V was trimmed by 5 bases and J by 3 bases, leaving 8 bases between them. Germline values: CDR1 MNHNS, CDR2 SASEGT. The CDR3 is made up of 13 amino acids. DNA of the CDR3: TGTGCCAGCAGTCCTCGGGACTACAATGAGCAGTTCCTC. Protein: CASSPRDYNEQFL.

This chain connects TRBV7-2 to TRBJ2-1; 8 bases match TRBD1. There are 15 residues in the CDR3. V lost 5 bases to trimming and J lost 4 bases; unmatched junction nucleotides: 7. The germline V gene has CDR1 SGHTA and CDR2 FQGNSA. This CDR3 is CASSRQGISYNEQFF. CDR3 DNA sequence: TGTGCCAGCAGCCGACAGGGGATATCATACAATGAGCAGTTCTTC.

The sample holds many counts of this clonotype. CDR3 region: CASSPYGSGPYEQYF. In DNA, the CDR3 is TGTGCCAGCAGCCCTTACGGTAGCGGCCCCTACGAGCAGTACTTC. The chain joins TRBV9 to TRBJ2-7, with D possibly being TRBD2 (6 bases). V was shortened by 4 bases and J by 2 bases, with 16 bases between the two germline ends. CDR3 length: 15 residues. Per the germline V gene, CDR1 is SGDLS and CDR2 is YYNGEE.

This clonotype has at least ten counts. CDR3 DNA sequence: TGTGCCAGCAGTTTAGTAGCTCGAGGAACGAGCGGGGGGTACAATGAGCAGTTCTTC. Translating it yields CASSLVARGTSGGYNEQFF. This chain uses TRBV12-3 or TRBV12-4 with TRBJ2-1, with 9 bases matching TRBD2. The V segment lost 1 base and the J segment 4 bases; nucleotides outside the gene matches: 14. CDR3 length equals 19 residues.

The gene calls are TRBV20-1 and TRBJ2-5; a possible D gene is TRBD1 (6 bases). The CDR3 runs to 15 residues. V lost 6 bases, J lost 1 base, and 18 bases lay in between. The germline V gene has CDR1 DFQATT and CDR2 SNEGSKA (reference sequence). The CDR3 spells CSASIRTATQETQYF. CDR3 nucleotides: TGCAGTGCCTCGATCCGGACAGCTACCCAAGAGACCCAGTACTTC.

This chain joins TRBV20-1 and TRBJ2-1; 9 bases fit TRBD1. The CDR3 loop spans 17 amino acids. J gave up 3 bases and V 2 bases, and 11 bases lay outside the gene matches. From germline, CDR1 is DFQATT and CDR2 SNEGSKA (reference sequence). In nucleotides, the CDR3 is TGCAGTGCTAGATCGGGACAGGGAATTTTGTACTACAATGAGCAGTTCTTC. Protein sequence: CSARSGQGILYYNEQFF.

This clonotype was detected many times. The chain couples TRBV18 to TRBJ2-5; D call uncertain. This CDR3 is 12 amino acids long. Germline CDR1 reads KGHSH; CDR2 reads LQKENI. V lost 1 base, J lost 4 bases, and 4 bases lay in between. The CDR3 bases are TGTGCCAGCTCACCACAGGGAGAGACCCAGTACTTC. It translates to CASSPQGETQYF. Drawing the rest from reference TRBV18 and TRBJ2-5, the complete variable domain is NAGVMQNPRHLVRRRGQEARLRCSPMKGHSHVYWYRQLPEEGLKFMVYLQKENIIDESGMPKERFSAEFPKEGPSILRIQQVVRGDSAAYFCASSPQGETQYFGPGTRLLVL.

In its sample, this clonotype was seen many times. The rearrangement uses TRBV27 and TRBJ2-3; tentatively, D is TRBD2 (5 bases). CDR1 is MNHEY and CDR2 is SMNVEV in the germline V gene (reference sequence). The CDR3 is 14 amino acids. V was clipped by 6 bases and J by 6 bases, with 16 bases between them. DNA for the CDR3: TGTGCCAGCAGCCCCGTGGTGGGAGCGGATACGCAGTATTTT. Encoded protein: CASSPVVGADTQYF.

This clonotype showed up many times. The chain is built from TRBV7-8 and TRBJ1-6, with 9 nucleotides matching TRBD1. J lost 10 bases, V lost 4 bases, and 14 bases had no gene match. The CDR3 has 17 residues. Germline CDR1 reads SGHVS; CDR2 reads FQNEAQ. The CDR3 protein is CASSSRVSGQGLSPLHF. The CDR3 DNA reads TGTGCCAGCAGCTCTAGGGTATCGGGACAGGGCCTCTCACCCCTCCACTTT.

This clonotype was counted many times. The rearrangement uses TRBV7-2 and TRBJ2-7; 7 positions match TRBD2. Unmatched junction bases numbered 8, after V lost 5 bases and J lost 4 bases. The CDR3 covers 14 residues. The germline gives CDR1 SGHTA, CDR2 FQGNSA. CDR3 region: CASSPAAGNYEQYF. The CDR3 nucleotides read TGTGCCAGCAGCCCCGCAGCGGGAAATTACGAGCAGTACTTC.

The genes are TRBV12-3 or TRBV12-4 and TRBJ1-1, with D possibly matching TRBD1 (6 bases). This CDR3 contains 12 residues. V was cut by 6 bases and J by 7 bases, with 12 bases left in between. For the CDR3, the DNA is TGTGCCAGCAGCTTGAACAGGGTTGAAGCTTTCTTT. It translates to CASSLNRVEAFF.

This clonotype was detected only a few times. V and J are TRBV4-1 and TRBJ2-1; 7 bases agree with TRBD1. The CDR3 length is 16 residues. V was clipped by 5 bases and J by 3 bases; unmatched bases: 10. Germline CDR1 MGHRA, CDR2 YSYEKL. CDR3 residues: CASSYSPGQSYNEQFF. CDR3 coding DNA: TGCGCCAGCAGCTATTCACCGGGACAGAGCTACAATGAGCAGTTCTTC.

The table lists this clonotype with many counts. This chain connects TRBV5-1 to TRBJ2-1, with 7 bases aligning to TRBD2. The CDR3 is made up of 17 amino acids. Looked up from germline, CDR1 is SGHRS and CDR2 is YFSETQ. V gave up 5 bases and J gave up 4 bases; unmatched junction bases: 15. The DNA of the CDR3 is TGCGCCAGCAGTTCCCGGGGAGGGCACCCCCATTACAATGAGCAGTTCTTC. Translating gives CASSSRGGHPHYNEQFF.

This rearrangement joins TRBV9 to TRBJ1-4, with TRBD1 as a possible D gene (5 bases). Germline lookup yields CDR1 SGDLS and CDR2 YYNGEE. The CDR3 spans 13 residues. The V and J ends lost 4 bases and 6 bases respectively, with 10 bases between them. CDR3 coding DNA: TGTGCCAGCAGCAAAGGGACGGATGAAAAACTGTTTTTT. It specifies CASSKGTDEKLFF.

This clonotype was found many times. V usage is TRBV28 and J usage is TRBJ2-2, with TRBD1 identical over 7 bases. The CDR3 extends over 17 amino acids. V was pared by 2 bases and J by 1 base, with 7 bases of the junction left unmatched. Germline CDR1 reads MDHEN; CDR2 reads SYDVKM. CDR3 sequence reads: CASSLLPRTGNTGELFF. CDR3 DNA: TGTGCCAGCAGTTTACTTCCCCGGACAGGGAACACCGGGGAGCTGTTTTTT.